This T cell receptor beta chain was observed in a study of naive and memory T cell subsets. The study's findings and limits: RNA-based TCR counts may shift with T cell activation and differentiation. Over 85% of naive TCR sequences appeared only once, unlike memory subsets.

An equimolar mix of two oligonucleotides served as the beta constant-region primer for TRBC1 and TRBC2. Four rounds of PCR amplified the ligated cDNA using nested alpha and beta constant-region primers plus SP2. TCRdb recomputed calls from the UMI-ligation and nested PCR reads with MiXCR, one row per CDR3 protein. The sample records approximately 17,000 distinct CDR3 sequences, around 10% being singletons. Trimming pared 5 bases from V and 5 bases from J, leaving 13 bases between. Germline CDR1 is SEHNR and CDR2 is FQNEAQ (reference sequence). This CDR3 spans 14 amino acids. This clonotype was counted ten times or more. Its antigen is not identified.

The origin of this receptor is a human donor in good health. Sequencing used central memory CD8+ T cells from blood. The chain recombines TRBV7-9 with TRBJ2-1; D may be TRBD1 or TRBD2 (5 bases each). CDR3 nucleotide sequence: TGTGCCAGCAGCAAACCCGGGGCCGACAATGAGCAGTTCTTC. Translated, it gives CASSKPGADNEQFF.